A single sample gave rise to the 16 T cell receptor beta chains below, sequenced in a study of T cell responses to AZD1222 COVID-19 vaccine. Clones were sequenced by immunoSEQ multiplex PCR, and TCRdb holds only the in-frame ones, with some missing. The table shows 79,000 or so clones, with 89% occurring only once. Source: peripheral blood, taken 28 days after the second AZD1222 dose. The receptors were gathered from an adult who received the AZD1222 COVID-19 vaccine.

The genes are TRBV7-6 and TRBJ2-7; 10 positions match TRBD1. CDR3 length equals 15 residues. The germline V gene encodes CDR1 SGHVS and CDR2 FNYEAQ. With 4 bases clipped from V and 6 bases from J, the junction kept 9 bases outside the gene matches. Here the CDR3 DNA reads TGTGCCAGCAGCTCACCGGGACAGGGGCAAACCGAGCAGTACGTC. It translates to CASSSPGQGQTEQYV.

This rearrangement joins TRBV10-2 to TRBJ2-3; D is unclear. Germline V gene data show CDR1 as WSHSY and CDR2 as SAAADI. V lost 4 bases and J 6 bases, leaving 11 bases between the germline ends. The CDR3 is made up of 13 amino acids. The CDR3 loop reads CASSGTRVDTQYF. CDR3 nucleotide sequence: TGCGCCAGCAGTGGGACCCGAGTGGATACGCAGTATTTT.

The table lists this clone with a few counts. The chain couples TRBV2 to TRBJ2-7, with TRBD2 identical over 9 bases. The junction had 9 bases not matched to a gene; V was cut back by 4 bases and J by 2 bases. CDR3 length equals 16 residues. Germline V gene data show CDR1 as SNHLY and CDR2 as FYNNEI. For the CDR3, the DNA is TGTGCCAGCAGTGCGGAAGCGGGGGGACCCACCTACGAGCAGTACGTC. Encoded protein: CASSAEAGGPTYEQYV.

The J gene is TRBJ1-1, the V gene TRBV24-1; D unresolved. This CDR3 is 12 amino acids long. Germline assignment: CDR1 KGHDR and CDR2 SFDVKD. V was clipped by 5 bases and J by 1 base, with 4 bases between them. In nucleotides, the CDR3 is TGTGCCACCAGTGGGCGGAACACTGAAGCTTTCTTT. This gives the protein CATSGRNTEAFF.

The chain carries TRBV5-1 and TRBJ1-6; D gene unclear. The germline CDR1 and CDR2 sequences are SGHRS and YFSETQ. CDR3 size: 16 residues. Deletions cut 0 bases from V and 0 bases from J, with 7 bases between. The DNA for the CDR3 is TGCGCCAGCAGCTTGGATCGGACCTCCTATAATTCACCCCTCCACTTT. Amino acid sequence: CASSLDRTSYNSPLHF.

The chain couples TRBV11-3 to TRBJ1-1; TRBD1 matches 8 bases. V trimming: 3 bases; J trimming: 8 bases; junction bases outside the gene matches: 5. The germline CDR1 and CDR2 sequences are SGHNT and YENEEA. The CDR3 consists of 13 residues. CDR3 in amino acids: CASSFTDRGEAFF. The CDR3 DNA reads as TGTGCCAGCAGCTTTACCGACAGGGGCGAAGCTTTCTTT. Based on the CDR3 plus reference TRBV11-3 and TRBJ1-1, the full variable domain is EAGVVQSPRYKIIEKKQPVAFWCNPISGHNTLYWYLQNLGQGPELLIRYENEEAVDDSQLPKDRFSAERLKGVDSTLKIQPAELGDSAVYLCASSFTDRGEAFFGQGTRLTVV.

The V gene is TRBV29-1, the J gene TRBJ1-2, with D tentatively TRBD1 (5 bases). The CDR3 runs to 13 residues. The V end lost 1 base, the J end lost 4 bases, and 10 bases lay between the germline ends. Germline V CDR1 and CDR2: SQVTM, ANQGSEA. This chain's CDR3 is CSVEGQGSYGYTF. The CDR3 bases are TGCAGCGTTGAAGGCCAGGGCTCCTATGGCTACACCTTC.

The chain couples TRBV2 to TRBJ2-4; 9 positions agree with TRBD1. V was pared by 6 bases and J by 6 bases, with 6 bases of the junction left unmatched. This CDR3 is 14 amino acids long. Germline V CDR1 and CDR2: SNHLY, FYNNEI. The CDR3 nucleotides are TGTGCCAGCAGGGGGGACAGGGTAATAAACATTCAGTACTTC. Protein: CASRGDRVINIQYF.

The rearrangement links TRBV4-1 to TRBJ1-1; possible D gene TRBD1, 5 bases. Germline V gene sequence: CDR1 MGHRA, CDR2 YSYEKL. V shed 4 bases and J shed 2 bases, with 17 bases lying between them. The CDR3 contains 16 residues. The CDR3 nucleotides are TGCGCCAGCAGCCTCCGCGAAGGACACATTAACACTGAAGCTTTCTTT. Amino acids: CASSLREGHINTEAFF.

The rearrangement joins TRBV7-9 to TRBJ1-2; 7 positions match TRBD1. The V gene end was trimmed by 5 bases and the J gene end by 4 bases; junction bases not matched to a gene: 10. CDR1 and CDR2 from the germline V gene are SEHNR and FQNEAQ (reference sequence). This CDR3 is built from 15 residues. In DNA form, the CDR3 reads TGTGCCAGCAGCAGAGAGACAGGGACTAGCTATGGCTACACCTTC. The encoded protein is CASSRETGTSYGYTF.

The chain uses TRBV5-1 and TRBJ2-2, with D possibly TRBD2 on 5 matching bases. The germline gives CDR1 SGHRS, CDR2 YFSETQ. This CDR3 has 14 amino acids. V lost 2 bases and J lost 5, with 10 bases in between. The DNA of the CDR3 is TGCGCCAGCAGCTTAAAGACGGGGACCGGGGAGCTGTTTTTT. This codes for CASSLKTGTGELFF.

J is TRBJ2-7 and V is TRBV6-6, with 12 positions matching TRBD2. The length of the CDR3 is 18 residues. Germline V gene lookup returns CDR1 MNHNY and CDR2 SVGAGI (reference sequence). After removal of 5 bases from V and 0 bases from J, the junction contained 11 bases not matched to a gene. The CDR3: CASSRSIGLAGYSYEQYF. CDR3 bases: TGTGCCAGCAGTCGCTCGATTGGACTAGCGGGATACTCCTACGAGCAGTACTTC.

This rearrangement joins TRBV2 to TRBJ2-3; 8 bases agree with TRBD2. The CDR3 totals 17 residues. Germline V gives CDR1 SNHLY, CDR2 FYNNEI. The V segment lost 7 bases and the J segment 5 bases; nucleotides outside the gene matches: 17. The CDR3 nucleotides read TGTGCCAGCACCCCCCGATTTCGCCGGGGGGGATTAGATACGCAGTATTTT. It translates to CASTPRFRRGGLDTQYF.

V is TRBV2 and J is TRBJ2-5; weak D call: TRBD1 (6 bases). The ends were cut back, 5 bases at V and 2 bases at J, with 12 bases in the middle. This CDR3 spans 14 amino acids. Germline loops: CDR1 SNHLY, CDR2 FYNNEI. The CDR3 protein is CASSLGGQQETQYF. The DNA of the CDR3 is TGTGCCAGCAGTTTAGGCGGACAGCAAGAGACCCAGTACTTC.

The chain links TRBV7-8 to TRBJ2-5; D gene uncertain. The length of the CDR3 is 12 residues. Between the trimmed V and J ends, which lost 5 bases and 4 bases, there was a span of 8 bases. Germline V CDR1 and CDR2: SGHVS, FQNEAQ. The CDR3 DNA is TGTGCCAGCAGCCCCGGCCGAGAGACCCAGTACTTC. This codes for CASSPGRETQYF.

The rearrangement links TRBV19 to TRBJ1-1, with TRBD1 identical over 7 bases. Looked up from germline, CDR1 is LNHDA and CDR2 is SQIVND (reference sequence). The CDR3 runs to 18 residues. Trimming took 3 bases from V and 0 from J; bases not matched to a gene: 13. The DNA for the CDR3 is TGTGCCAGTAGTATCTTAGAGAGGGGGCCCCGCTTGAACACTGAAGCTTTCTTT. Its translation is CASSILERGPRLNTEAFF.